The 9 T cell receptor beta chains in this list originate from one sample, sequenced in a study of blood T cell repertoires in COVID-19. Repertoires were generated with immunoSEQ multiplex PCR, while TCRdb's copy carries only in-frame clones and drops some. Among approximately 250,000 clones listed, approximately 90% were seen once. What was sequenced was PBMCs or T cells enriched from blood (not recorded which). These receptors originate from a man aged 35 to 55 who had been exposed to COVID-19.

V gene TRBV28 combines with J gene TRBJ2-7, with 10 bases that match TRBD1. Germline V gene lookup returns CDR1 MDHEN and CDR2 SYDVKM. The trim removed 7 bases at V and 6 bases at J, leaving 3 bases unmatched. The CDR3 runs to 12 residues. CDR3 in DNA: TGTGCCAGCAAGACAGGGGGCACCGAGCAGTACTTC. It yields the protein CASKTGGTEQYF.

The chain employs TRBV29-1 and TRBJ1-5; 8 bases align to TRBD1. The length of the CDR3 is 15 residues. Germline V lookup: CDR1 SQVTM, CDR2 ANQGSEA. The junction had 6 bases not matched to a gene; V was cut back by 5 bases and J by 0 bases. For the CDR3, the DNA is TGCAGCGTTCCGCGGACAGGGAATAGCAATCAGCCCCAGCATTTT. Protein product: CSVPRTGNSNQPQHF.

The CDR3 reads CASSVEGGGVSGSYNEQFF. Here the CDR3 DNA reads TGTGCCAGCAGCGTAGAAGGTGGGGGGGTCTCAGGCTCCTACAATGAGCAGTTCTTC. The chain employs TRBV9 and TRBJ2-1, with TRBD2 matching over 7 bases. Trimming took 0 bases from V and 0 from J; bases not matched to a gene: 12. Per the germline V gene, CDR1 is SGDLS and CDR2 is YYNGEE. The CDR3 has 19 amino acids.

The rearrangement links TRBV24-1 to TRBJ2-1; TRBD2 aligns across 9 bases. Germline V gene data show CDR1 as KGHDR and CDR2 as SFDVKD. The length of the CDR3 is 13 residues. J was trimmed by 8 bases and V by 9 bases; bases with no gene match: 7. Written as DNA, the CDR3 is TGTGCCACCGGGGCGGGAGGGTTTTATGAGCAGTTCTTC. Its translation is CATGAGGFYEQFF.

The rearrangement uses TRBV19 and TRBJ2-7, with TRBD1 matching over 8 bases. Germline loops: CDR1 LNHDA, CDR2 SQIVND (reference sequence). CDR3 size: 14 residues. The V and J ends lost 6 bases and 1 base, in that order; junction bases with no gene match: 5. The DNA of the CDR3 is TGTGCCAGTAGAGGGACAGGAGTTTCCTACGAGCAGTACTTC. Residues: CASRGTGVSYEQYF. Together with reference TRBV19 and TRBJ2-7, the CDR3 gives the full variable domain: DGGITQSPKYLFRKEGQNVTLSCEQNLNHDAMYWYRQDPGQGLRLIYYSQIVNDFQKGDIAEGYSVSREKKESFPLTVTSAQKNPTAFYLCASRGTGVSYEQYFGPGTRLTVT.

This chain uses TRBV12-3 or TRBV12-4 with TRBJ2-1; TRBD2 matches 8 bases. This CDR3 comprises 12 residues. J was trimmed by 7 bases and V by 6 bases; bases with no gene match: 2. The CDR3 nucleotides read TGTGCCAGCAGCATAGCGGGGAATGAGCAGTTCTTC. It specifies CASSIAGNEQFF.

This sequence joins TRBV19 and TRBJ1-5; D is possibly TRBD1 (6 bases). Germline CDR1 is LNHDA and CDR2 is SQIVND (reference sequence). The CDR3 runs to 16 residues. V lost 4 bases and J 1 base, leaving 14 bases between the germline ends. The CDR3 sequence is CASSTQTGISNQPQHF. DNA of the CDR3: TGTGCCAGTAGTACACAGACAGGAATCAGCAATCAGCCCCAGCATTTT.

The DNA of the CDR3 is TGTGCCAGCAACCCCGACCCCGGGGCGGGAAGTCCCTACGAGCAGTACTTC. It yields the protein CASNPDPGAGSPYEQYF. This chain connects TRBV5-4 to TRBJ2-7; D possibly corresponds to TRBD2 (6 bases). Germline CDR1 reads SGHNT; CDR2 reads YYREEE (reference sequence). This CDR3 has 17 residues. V gave up 6 bases and J gave up 2 bases, with 24 bases separating them.

V and J are TRBV5-4 and TRBJ2-6, with 10 bases lining up with TRBD1. In germline, CDR1 is SGHNT, CDR2 YYREEE (reference sequence). The CDR3 extends over 16 amino acids. V trimming: 7 bases; J trimming: 2 bases; junction bases outside the gene matches: 6. The CDR3 is CASGRQGATGANVLTF. The CDR3 coding sequence is TGTGCCAGCGGCAGACAGGGGGCAACTGGGGCCAACGTCCTGACTTTC.